Listed here are 10 T cell receptor beta chains from one sample, sequenced in a study of CD8+ T cells in alopecia areata. Indicated treatment: oral pan-JAK inhibitor, 5-10 mg twice daily. It was cDNA, reverse transcribed from extracted RNA, that served as the sequencing template. Produced via immunoSEQ multiplex PCR; TCRdb's table is partial and in-frame only. In the table there are approximately 280,000 clones, roughly 64% of which are singletons. Sequencing used CD4+ T cells sorted from blood, obtained at week 24, from a patient treated with tofacitinib. These receptors all stem from a human donor with alopecia areata.

Only a few counts were recorded for this clone. V gene TRBV5-1 combines with J gene TRBJ2-1, with 10 bases identical to TRBD2. Unmatched junction bases numbered 7, after V lost 0 bases and J lost 1 base. Germline-derived CDR1 and CDR2 are SGHRS and YFSETQ. The CDR3 totals 18 residues. CDR3 bases: TGCGCCAGCAGCTTGGTAGCGGGGGGCCCTCCATCCTACAATGAGCAGTTCTTC. Amino acid sequence: CASSLVAGGPPSYNEQFF.

This clone is a singleton in its sample. The DNA of the CDR3 is TGTGCCAGCAGTCCCTCCACAGGGCGGGATTCACCCCTCCACTTT. Amino acid sequence: CASSPSTGRDSPLHF. The chain uses TRBV27 and TRBJ1-6; perhaps TRBD1 as D (6 bases). The CDR3 length is 15 residues. Germline assignment: CDR1 MNHEY and CDR2 SMNVEV (reference sequence). The V gene lost 5 bases and the J gene lost 8 bases, with 16 bases spanning the gap.

The chain has TRBV15 and TRBJ1-4; D is undetermined. V was pared by 1 base and J by 8 bases, with 11 bases between. This CDR3 is built from 14 residues. Germline CDR1 and CDR2: LNHNV and YYDKDF (reference sequence). The CDR3 coding sequence is TGTGCCACCAGCAGAGTTAGGGCGAGGGAAAAACTGTTTTTT. Translating gives CATSRVRAREKLFF. The whole variable domain, remainder taken from reference TRBV15 and TRBJ1-4, is DAMVIQNPRYQVTQFGKPVTLSCSQTLNHNVMYWYQQKSSQAPKLLFHYYDKDFNNEADTPDNFQSRRPNTSFCFLDIRSPGLGDTAMYLCATSRVRAREKLFFGSGTQLSVL.

This chain joins TRBV30 and TRBJ2-1, with 12 bases matching TRBD1. The CDR3 runs to 17 residues. Germline lookup yields CDR1 GTSNPN and CDR2 SVGIG (reference sequence). V lost 0 bases and J lost 2; bases outside the gene matches: 5. The CDR3 sequence: CAWSVRGQGAAYNEQFF. The DNA for the CDR3 is TGTGCCTGGAGTGTACGGGGACAGGGGGCGGCCTACAATGAGCAGTTCTTC. Filled out from reference TRBV30 and TRBJ2-1, the complete variable domain reads SQTIHQWPATLVQPVGSPLSLECTVEGTSNPNLYWYRQAAGRGLQLLFYSVGIGQISSEVPQNLSASRPQDRQFILSSKKLLLSDSGFYLCAWSVRGQGAAYNEQFFGPGTRLTVL.

The chain uses TRBV9 and TRBJ2-3, with TRBD2 matching over 14 bases. The CDR3 length is 18 residues. CDR1 and CDR2 (germline): SGDLS, YYNGEE. V shed 0 bases, J shed 8 bases, and the junction held 11 bases outside the gene matches. CDR3 in amino acids: CASSVAPTSGGGEGTQYF. Written as DNA, the CDR3 is TGTGCCAGCAGCGTAGCCCCGACTAGCGGGGGGGGAGAGGGTACGCAGTATTTT. The full variable domain, its missing parts supplied by reference TRBV9 and TRBJ2-3, is DSGVTQTPKHLITATGQRVTLRCSPRSGDLSVYWYQQSLDQGLQFLIQYYNGEERAKGNILERFSAQQFPDLHSELNLSSLELGDSALYFCASSVAPTSGGGEGTQYFGPGTRLTVL.

This clone has just a few counts. This chain uses TRBV2 with TRBJ2-1; D possibly corresponds to TRBD2 (6 bases). V was shortened by 7 bases and J by 0 bases, with 10 bases between the two germline ends. The CDR3 totals 14 residues. Germline V gives CDR1 SNHLY, CDR2 FYNNEI. CDR3 coding DNA: TGTGCCAGCATCCGGGACTCCTCCTACAATGAGCAGTTCTTC. As protein: CASIRDSSYNEQFF.

This clone was found once. This chain joins TRBV5-1 and TRBJ2-2; D uncertain. There are 14 residues in the CDR3. CDR1 and CDR2 (germline): SGHRS, YFSETQ. V gave up 0 bases and J gave up 1 base, with 4 bases separating them. The CDR3 reads CASSLEWNTGELFF. In DNA, the CDR3 is TGCGCCAGCAGCTTGGAGTGGAACACCGGGGAGCTGTTTTTT. Together with reference TRBV5-1 and TRBJ2-2, the CDR3 gives the full variable domain: KAGVTQTPRYLIKTRGQQVTLSCSPISGHRSVSWYQQTPGQGLQFLFEYFSETQRNKGNFPGRFSGRQFSNSRSEMNVSTLELGDSALYLCASSLEWNTGELFFGEGSRLTVL.

This clone appeared once. This chain links TRBV29-1 with TRBJ1-3; D is unresolved. Germline V CDR1 and CDR2: SQVTM, ANQGSEA. The CDR3 runs 12 residues. V lost 6 bases, J lost 2 bases, and 8 bases lay in between. DNA for the CDR3: TGCAGCGTCGCCCCCCCTGGAAACACCATATATTTT. This sequence encodes CSVAPPGNTIYF.

Ten or more counts support this clone. CDR3 in DNA: TGTGCCAGCAGCTTAAAGCCGGGACTAGCGGGCTCCTACGAGCAGTACTTC. Protein product: CASSLKPGLAGSYEQYF. V gene TRBV7-2 combines with J gene TRBJ2-7; TRBD2 aligns across 12 bases. The J segment lost 0 bases and the V segment lost 2 bases, leaving 5 bases of the junction unmatched. Germline-derived CDR1 and CDR2 are SGHTA and FQGNSA. The CDR3 is made up of 17 amino acids.

This rearrangement joins TRBV20-1 to TRBJ1-2; no definite D call. There are 11 residues in the CDR3. Trimming removed 2 bases from V and 4 bases from J, with 5 bases in between. Germline V gene data show CDR1 as DFQATT and CDR2 as SNEGSKA (reference sequence). CDR3 coding DNA: TGCAGTGCTAGAATCGGCTATGGCTACACCTTC. It encodes CSARIGYGYTF.